This entry lists 15 T cell receptor beta chains sequenced from one sample in a study of regulatory dendritic cells for organ transplantation. These receptors have no identified antigens. Here immunoSEQ multiplex PCR was the method, and the copy in TCRdb shows in-frame clones only, minus some. The sample records about 10,000 clones, roughly two thirds being singletons. Sorted subsets were CFSE-labeled and cultured four to five days with allogeneic dendritic cells. The source material was naive CD4+ T cells from blood cultured with dendritic cells. Documented subset: CD45RA+ naive T cells. Source of these receptors: a human donor in good health.

This clone has a handful of counts. The CDR3 coding sequence is TGTGCCACCCGACAGGGGAGCACCGGGGAGCTGTTTTTT. Protein sequence: CATRQGSTGELFF. The chain joins TRBV6-5 to TRBJ2-2; TRBD1 agrees at 8 bases. CDR1 and CDR2 (germline): MNHEY, SVGAGI. The CDR3 covers 13 residues. V shed 10 bases and J 4 bases; nucleotides not matched to a gene: 5.

In this sample, this clone turned up once. CDR3 in amino acids: CASSLTSRTNTGELFF. CDR3 DNA sequence: TGTGCCAGCTCACTAACTAGCCGCACGAACACCGGGGAGCTGTTTTTT. V gene TRBV18 combines with J gene TRBJ2-2, with D perhaps matching TRBD2 (6 bases). Germline-derived CDR1 and CDR2 are KGHSH and LQKENI. The CDR3 is 16 amino acids. V was cut by 4 bases and J by 0 bases, with 12 bases left in between.

This clone was picked up one time. The rearrangement uses TRBV5-1 and TRBJ1-4; TRBD1 matches at 7 bases. V trimming: 4 bases; J trimming: 13 bases; junction bases outside the gene matches: 10. The CDR3 extends over 13 amino acids. CDR1 and CDR2 (germline): SGHRS, YFSETQ. The CDR3 nucleotides are TGCGCCAGCAGCACTGCACCGGGACAGCGACTGTTTTTT. Residues: CASSTAPGQRLFF.

A word on this clone: At the DNA level, this CDR3 is encoded by other sequences in the same sample as well. The chain combines TRBV7-9 with TRBJ1-6; TRBD1 is a possible D gene (5 bases). Germline V gene lookup returns CDR1 SEHNR and CDR2 FQNEAQ (reference sequence). Trimming removed 3 bases from V and 4 bases from J, with 10 bases in between. The CDR3 has 15 residues. Written as DNA, the CDR3 is TGTGCCAGCAGCTTCGACGGGGGTTATAATTCACCCCTCCACTTT. Its translation: CASSFDGGYNSPLHF.

The rearrangement uses TRBV11-1 and TRBJ2-2; 8 nucleotides line up with TRBD2. The J segment lost 5 bases and the V segment lost 4 bases, leaving 9 bases of the junction unmatched. Per the germline V gene, CDR1 is SGHAT and CDR2 is FQDESV (reference sequence). The CDR3 sequence is 16 residues long. CDR3 amino acids: CASSSNGGAWTGELFF. DNA of the CDR3: TGTGCCAGCAGCTCAAACGGGGGGGCTTGGACCGGGGAGCTGTTTTTT. The whole variable domain, remainder taken from reference TRBV11-1 and TRBJ2-2, is EAEVAQSPRYKITEKSQAVAFWCDPISGHATLYWYRQILGQGPELLVQFQDESVVDDSQLPKDRFSAERLKGVDSTLKIQPAELGDSAMYLCASSSNGGAWTGELFFGEGSRLTVL.

This clone occurred a few times. The chain employs TRBV6-6 and TRBJ2-3, with D possibly being TRBD1 (6 bases). The germline V and J ends were trimmed by 7 bases and 3 bases, with 14 bases remaining between them. Germline loops: CDR1 MNHNY, CDR2 SVGAGI (reference sequence). The CDR3 length is 14 residues. The CDR3 loop reads CASTTQGLTDTQYF. As DNA, the CDR3 is TGTGCCAGCACGACGCAGGGGCTAACAGATACGCAGTATTTT.

V and J are TRBV5-4 and TRBJ1-2, with no clear D. With 1 base removed from V and 4 bases from J, the gap between germline ends came to 5 bases. Germline CDR1 and CDR2: SGHNT and YYREEE (reference sequence). CDR3 length: 12 residues. The CDR3 DNA sequence: TGTGCCAGCAGCTTGATGAGCTATGGCTACACCTTC. This sequence encodes CASSLMSYGYTF.

The V gene is TRBV6-6, the J gene TRBJ1-1, with D maybe TRBD1 (5 bases). Germline lookup yields CDR1 MNHNY and CDR2 SVGAGI (reference sequence). V dropped 6 bases and J dropped 0 bases, with 8 bases sitting between them. The CDR3 is 13 residues long. The CDR3, as DNA: TGTGCCAGCAGGGGGGGGATGAACACTGAAGCTTTCTTT. As protein: CASRGGMNTEAFF.

The genes are TRBV5-5 and TRBJ2-3; the D is unclear. Per germline, CDR1 SGHKS and CDR2 YYEKEE (reference sequence). V was clipped by 6 bases and J by 2 bases, with 4 bases between them. CDR3 length: 11 amino acids. The CDR3 bases are TGTGCCAGCATTCTCACAGATACGCAGTATTTT. It specifies CASILTDTQYF.

The chain uses TRBV6-1 and TRBJ1-2, with 7 bases matching TRBD1. CDR1 is MNHNS and CDR2 is SASEGT in the germline V gene. The CDR3 covers 15 residues. J was trimmed by 7 bases and V by 10 bases; bases with no gene match: 18. As DNA, the CDR3 is TGTGCCACCCGACGCTCCCGACAGGGTTTAAGTGGCTACACCTTC. Translation gives CATRRSRQGLSGYTF.

This clone was counted once. The chain links TRBV2 to TRBJ2-5, with D uncertain. Trimming stripped 3 bases from V and 1 base from J, with 12 bases between. CDR1 and CDR2 from the germline V gene are SNHLY and FYNNEI. The CDR3 covers 15 residues. The CDR3 reads CASSEQALPQETQYF. As DNA, the CDR3 is TGTGCCAGCAGTGAGCAGGCTCTCCCCCAAGAGACCCAGTACTTC.

The chain links TRBV19 to TRBJ1-2; the D is unclear. Germline V lookup: CDR1 LNHDA, CDR2 SQIVND (reference sequence). Trimming pared 1 base from V and 2 bases from J, leaving 8 bases between. CDR3 length: 14 residues. The CDR3 DNA follows: TGTGCCAGTAGTATAGCCCCAGGCAACTATGGCTACACCTTC. As protein: CASSIAPGNYGYTF.

This clone was seen once. The V gene is TRBV2, the J gene TRBJ2-1, with D perhaps TRBD2 (6 bases). V lost 7 bases and J 9 bases, leaving 13 bases between the germline ends. Per germline, CDR1 SNHLY and CDR2 FYNNEI. The CDR3 extends over 12 amino acids. In nucleotides, the CDR3 is TGTGCCAGCACCGTCGGGAGCGGTGAGCAGTTCTTC. Its translation is CASTVGSGEQFF.

The J gene is TRBJ1-2, the V gene TRBV19; the D gene is possibly TRBD1 (6 bases). The CDR3 contains 15 residues. The germline gives CDR1 LNHDA, CDR2 SQIVND (reference sequence). The ends were cut back, 7 bases at V and 0 bases at J, with 15 bases in the middle. The CDR3 here is CASIDRRRANYGYTF. DNA for the CDR3: TGTGCCAGTATCGACAGGCGTAGAGCTAACTATGGCTACACCTTC.

The chain has TRBV9 and TRBJ2-7; TRBD1 might be the D (6 bases). The V end was cut by 0 bases, the J end by 3 bases, with 13 bases between. CDR1 and CDR2 from the germline V gene are SGDLS and YYNGEE. The CDR3 sequence is 15 residues long. The CDR3 here is CASSVGQDGIYEQYF. The CDR3 nucleotides read TGTGCCAGCAGCGTAGGACAGGACGGCATCTACGAGCAGTACTTC.